The subject of this entry is one T cell receptor (beta chain). Profiling relied on immunoSEQ multiplex PCR, and the TCRdb table lists in-frame clones only, not all of them. The repertoire holds 200,000 to 250,000 clones, with around 75% as singletons. For TCR beta libraries, roughly 2.2 micrograms of genomic DNA were obtained from cryopreserved PBMCs. This entry comes from a study of cytotoxic CD8 clonotypes in ibrutinib-treated CLL. About the research overall: Mean productive templates were around 260,000; mean productive rearrangements were 94,082.

The CDR3 has 13 residues. V gave up 4 bases and J gave up 9 bases, with 16 bases separating them. The germline CDR1 and CDR2 sequences are SGHTS and YDEGEE. The source material was PBMCs, sampled after 12 months of ibrutinib treatment. The TCR was taken from a human donor with chronic lymphocytic leukemia. The V gene is TRBV5-8, the J gene TRBJ1-2, with D maybe TRBD1 (6 bases). CDR3 sequence: CASSLSPGARYTF. CDR3 nucleotides: TGTGCCAGCAGCCTCTCCCCGGGGGCACGCTACACCTTC.